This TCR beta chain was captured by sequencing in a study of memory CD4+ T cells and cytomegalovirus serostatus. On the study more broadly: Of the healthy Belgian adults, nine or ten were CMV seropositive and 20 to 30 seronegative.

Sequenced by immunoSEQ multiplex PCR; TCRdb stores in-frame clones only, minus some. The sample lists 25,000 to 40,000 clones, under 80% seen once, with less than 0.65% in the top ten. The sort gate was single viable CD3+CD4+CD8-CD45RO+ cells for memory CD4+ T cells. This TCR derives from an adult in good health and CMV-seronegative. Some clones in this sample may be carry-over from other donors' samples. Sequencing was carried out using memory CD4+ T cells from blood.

The CDR3 coding sequence is TGCAGCGTCAGTTTGGGGGGAAACACTGAAGCTTTCTTT. The encoded protein is CSVSLGGNTEAFF. V and J are TRBV29-1 and TRBJ1-1, with D possibly TRBD1 on 5 matching bases. The CDR3 has 13 amino acids. Between the trimmed V and J ends, which lost 6 bases and 2 bases, there was a span of 13 bases. CDR1 is SQVTM, CDR2 ANQGSEA, per germline.